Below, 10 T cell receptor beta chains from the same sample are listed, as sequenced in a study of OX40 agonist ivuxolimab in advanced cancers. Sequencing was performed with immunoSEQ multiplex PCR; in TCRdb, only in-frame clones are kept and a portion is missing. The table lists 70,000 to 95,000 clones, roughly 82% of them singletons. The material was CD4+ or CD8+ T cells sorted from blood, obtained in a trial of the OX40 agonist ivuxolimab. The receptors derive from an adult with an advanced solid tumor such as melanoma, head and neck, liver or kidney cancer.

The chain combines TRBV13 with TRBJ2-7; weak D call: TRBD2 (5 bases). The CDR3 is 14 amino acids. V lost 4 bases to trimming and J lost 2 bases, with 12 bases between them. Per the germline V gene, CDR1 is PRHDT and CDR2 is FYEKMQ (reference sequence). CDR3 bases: TGTGCCAGCAGCTCCACTAGGCCCCCCTACGAGCAGTACTTC. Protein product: CASSSTRPPYEQYF.

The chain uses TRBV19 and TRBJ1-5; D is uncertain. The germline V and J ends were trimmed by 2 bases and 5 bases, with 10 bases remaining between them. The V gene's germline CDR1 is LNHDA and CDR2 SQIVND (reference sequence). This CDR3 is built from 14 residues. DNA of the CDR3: TGTGCCAGTAGTATAATGGGTACAGATCAGCCCCAGCATTTT. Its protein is CASSIMGTDQPQHF.

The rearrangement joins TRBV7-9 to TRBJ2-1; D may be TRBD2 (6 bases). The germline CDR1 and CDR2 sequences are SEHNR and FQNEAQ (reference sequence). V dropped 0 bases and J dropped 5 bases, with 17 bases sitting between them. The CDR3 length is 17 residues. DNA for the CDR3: TGTGCCAGCAGCTTAGCCAGAAAGGGACTGGACGACAATGAGCAGTTCTTC. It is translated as CASSLARKGLDDNEQFF.

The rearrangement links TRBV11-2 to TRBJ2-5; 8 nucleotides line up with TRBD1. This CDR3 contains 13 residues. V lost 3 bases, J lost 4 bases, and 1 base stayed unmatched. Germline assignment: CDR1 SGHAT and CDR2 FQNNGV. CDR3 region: CASSFGQGETQYF. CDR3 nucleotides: TGTGCCAGCAGCTTTGGACAGGGAGAGACCCAGTACTTC. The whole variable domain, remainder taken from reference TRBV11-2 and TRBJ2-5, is EAGVAQSPRYKIIEKRQSVAFWCNPISGHATLYWYQQILGQGPKLLIQFQNNGVVDDSQLPKDRFSAERLKGVDSTLKIQPAKLEDSAVYLCASSFGQGETQYFGPGTRLLVL.

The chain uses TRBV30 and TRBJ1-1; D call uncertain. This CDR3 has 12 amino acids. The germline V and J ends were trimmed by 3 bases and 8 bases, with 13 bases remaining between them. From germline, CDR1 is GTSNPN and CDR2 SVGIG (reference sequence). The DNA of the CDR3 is TGTGCCTGGAGCCAGTCTCGGGGAGAAGCTTTCTTT. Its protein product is CAWSQSRGEAFF.

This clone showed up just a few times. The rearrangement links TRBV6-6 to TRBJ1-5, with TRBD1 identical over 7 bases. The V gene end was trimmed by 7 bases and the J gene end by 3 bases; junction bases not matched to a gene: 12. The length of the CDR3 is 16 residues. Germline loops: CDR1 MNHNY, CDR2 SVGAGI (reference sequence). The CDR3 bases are TGTGCCAGCACCCGACAGGGCCGGGGTTTCAATCAGCCCCAGCATTTT. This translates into CASTRQGRGFNQPQHF.

DNA for the CDR3: TGTGCCAGCAGCCAGAGCCCAGGGGCCAACAATGAGCAGTTCTTC. Residues: CASSQSPGANNEQFF. V usage is TRBV5-3 and J usage is TRBJ2-1; maybe TRBD1 (6 bases). TRBV5-3 is given ORF status, its function remaining uncertain. The CDR3 covers 15 residues. V lost 8 bases to trimming and J lost 5 bases, with 20 bases between them.

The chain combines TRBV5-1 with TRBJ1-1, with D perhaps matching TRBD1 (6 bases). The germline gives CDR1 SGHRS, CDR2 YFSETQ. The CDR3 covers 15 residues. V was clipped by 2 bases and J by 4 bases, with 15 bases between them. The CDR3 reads CASSFKGVGSTEAFF. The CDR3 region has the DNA TGCGCCAGCAGCTTTAAGGGGGTTGGGAGCACTGAAGCTTTCTTT.

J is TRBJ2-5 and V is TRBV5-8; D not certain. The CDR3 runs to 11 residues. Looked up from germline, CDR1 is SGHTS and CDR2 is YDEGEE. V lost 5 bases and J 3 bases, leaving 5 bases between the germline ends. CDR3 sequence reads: CASRKEETQYF. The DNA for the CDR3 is TGTGCCAGCAGGAAAGAAGAGACCCAGTACTTC.

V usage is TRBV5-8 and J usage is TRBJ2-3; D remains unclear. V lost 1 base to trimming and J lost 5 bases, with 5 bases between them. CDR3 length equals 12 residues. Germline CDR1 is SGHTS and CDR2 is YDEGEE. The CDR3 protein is CASSLRKDTQYF. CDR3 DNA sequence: TGTGCCAGCAGCTTGCGAAAAGATACGCAGTATTTT.